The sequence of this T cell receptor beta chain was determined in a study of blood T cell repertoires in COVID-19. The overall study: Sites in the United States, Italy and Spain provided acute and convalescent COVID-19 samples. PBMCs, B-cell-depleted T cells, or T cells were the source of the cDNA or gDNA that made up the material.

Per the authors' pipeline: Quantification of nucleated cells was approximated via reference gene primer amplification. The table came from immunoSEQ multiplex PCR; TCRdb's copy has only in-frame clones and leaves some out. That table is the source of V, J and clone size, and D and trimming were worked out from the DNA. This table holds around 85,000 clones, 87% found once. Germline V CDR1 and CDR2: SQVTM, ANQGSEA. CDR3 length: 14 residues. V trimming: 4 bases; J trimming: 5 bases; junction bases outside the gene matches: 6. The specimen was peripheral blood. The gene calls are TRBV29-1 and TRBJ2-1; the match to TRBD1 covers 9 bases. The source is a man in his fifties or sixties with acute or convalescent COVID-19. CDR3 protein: CSVGPGTGNNEQFF. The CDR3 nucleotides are TGCAGCGTTGGACCCGGGACAGGGAACAATGAGCAGTTCTTC.